This T cell receptor (beta chain) was sequenced during a study of shared clonotypes between healthy human individuals (dated by TCRdb to 2020 to 2022). With regard to the full study: The cohort included three men and two women between 18 and 49 years of age. For each donor, CD4 naive and CD4 memory were each given three plates, CD8 naive was given two plates, and CD8 memory was given one plate. To estimate repertoire size and how much clonotype sharing occurs between individuals, the study deeply sequenced the blood TCR repertoires of a handful of healthy adults. Libraries were prepared and TCR repertoires were sequenced by different laboratories using diverse techniques, in order to increase sequencing depth and limit assay-specific biases. Leukapheresis yielded between about 0.94 and 10 billion PBMCs per donor. Summary of the overall study and its limitations: Pairwise subsampling led to the expectation that sequencing depth would affect the degree of clonotype sharing among donors. Naive subsets generally had larger estimated clonotype richness than memory subsets did. Even with the large sequencing depth, rarefaction of the sorted-subset datasets indicated that sequencing was incomplete. Because the study included a small number of donors, the genetic and exposure-history diversity represented was limited. Around 5.4% of naive CD4, 3% to 3.5% of naive CD8, 2% to 2.5% of memory CD4, and roughly 0.4% of memory CD8 clonotypes were shared across four donors. Sampling was restricted to blood, and TCR repertoires in tissues likely differ from the TCR repertoires found in blood. Compared with non-shared clonotypes, clonotypes shared by all four sorted-subset donors had higher generation probabilities.

In the germline V gene, CDR1 corresponds to SGHTA and CDR2 to FQGNSA. Cut back by 5 bases and 4 bases, the V and J ends lie 17 bases apart. Taken from cysteine to phenylalanine, the CDR3 has 15 residues. Only CDR3 DNA is held: 45 bases, read in frame from base 1. Using the deep immunoSEQ assay, TCR CDR3 regions were amplified from genomic DNA by multiplex PCR. Extracted genomic DNA from each cell subset was distributed evenly across all wells of several immunoSEQ 96-well plates, and each plate was treated as a replicate. For sorted subsets, each replicate PCR was loaded with roughly 190 ng genomic DNA, equivalent to about 33,000 T cell genomes. Purified libraries were measured with a Qubit 3.0 fluorometer, size-checked on a Bioanalyzer 2100, and measured again with the KAPA Library Quantification kit. Every immunoSEQ 96-well plate was sequenced on a separate single-read 150-cycle Illumina NextSeq 550 flow cell. In the source study's methods: The immunoSEQ output contained only junctional sequences without quality scores, so filtering could not match that applied to full-length reads. To assign V/J genes and CDR3, sequences were annotated against IMGT germline references using PyIR, a Python wrapper for IgBLAST v1.9. Reads were filtered out if the reads had weak V/J assignments (E-value above 1e-6), no CDR3, stop codons, out-of-frame junctions, or ambiguous translated residues. V3J clonotypes were defined by identical inferred V gene, J gene, and CDR3 amino acid sequence. The percentage overlap between two repertoires was calculated by dividing the number of shared unique clonotypes by the size of the smaller repertoire. Richness of each repertoire was evaluated using RTK rarefaction, the Chao1 estimator, and Recon v2.1 estimates of unobserved clonotypes. For all TCRbeta clonotypes obtained by the gDNA method from a handful of donors, generation probabilities were computed with OLGA. As stored in TCRdb, this immuneACCESS dataset retains in-frame rearrangements with V and J assigned. A fraction of the clones does not appear; measured against another copy, unresolved V genes explain less than half of the discrepancy, and the remainder lacks a known reason. V, J and clone size reflect that table, while D and trimming were determined from the DNA. The sample table records fewer than 1.4 million clones; 75% to 80% of these occur just once. The ten largest clones add up to 0.55% to 0.7% of the sample.

Healthy HIV-negative adults with no recently reported acute infections or vaccinations were included as donors. Every donor was a Caucasian adult residing in Nashville, Tennessee, USA. CD4+ T cells were enriched through magnetic negative selection, after which naive cells were positively selected on CD45RA and the remaining negative fraction served as the memory subset. Blood was obtained by leukapheresis, after which PBMCs were separated by Ficoll-Histopaque density gradient centrifugation and cryopreserved in liquid nitrogen vapor phase. Analytical flow cytometry was used to check the purity and quantity of each magnetically sorted T cell population. From each sorted fraction, genomic DNA was isolated and quantified by UV absorbance on a Nanodrop 2000c. Remarks on this clone: Its target antigen remains unknown. No per-base quality is available; no much larger clone lies one base away.

The TCR was taken from a man between 18 and 35 years old in good health. Some clones in this sample may be carry-over from other donors' samples. Source material: memory CD4+ T cells from PBMCs. The cell subset or site tag for this specimen amounts to: CD45RA-negative fraction. The sequence joins TRBV7-2 to TRBJ1-2, with the D gene not clear enough to name. DNA sequence: TGTGCCAGCAGCAACGGACCATGGGCAGGCTATGGCTACACCTTC. The translation is CASSNGPWAGYGYTF.